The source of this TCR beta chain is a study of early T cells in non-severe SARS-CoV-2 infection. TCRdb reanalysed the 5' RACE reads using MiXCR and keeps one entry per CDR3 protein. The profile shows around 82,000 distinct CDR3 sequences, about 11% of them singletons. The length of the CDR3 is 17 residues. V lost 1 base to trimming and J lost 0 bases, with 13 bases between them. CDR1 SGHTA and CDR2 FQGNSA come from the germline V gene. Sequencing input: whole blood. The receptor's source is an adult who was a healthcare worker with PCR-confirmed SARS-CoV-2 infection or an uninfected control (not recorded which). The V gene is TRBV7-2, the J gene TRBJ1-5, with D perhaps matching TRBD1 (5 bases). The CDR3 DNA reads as TGTGCCAGCAGCTTAGTCCCCGGGACCTATAGCAATCAGCCCCAGCATTTT. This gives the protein CASSLVPGTYSNQPQHF.